Here is one TCR beta chain with its context. Its specificity is unknown. Looked up from germline, CDR1 is SNHLY and CDR2 is FYNNEI. This CDR3 is built from 13 residues. V trimming: 7 bases; J trimming: 1 base; junction bases outside the gene matches: 2. This entry is derived from a study of cytomegalovirus exposure and HLA in healthy donors. Broader study findings: The authors enumerated roughly 180 TCR beta chains as linked to cytomegalovirus.

The PCR was carried out with 60 Vbeta primers and 13 Jbeta primers. Method: immunoSEQ multiplex PCR; TCRdb's copy keeps in-frame clones and lacks some. The table lists under 70,000 clones, 68% of them singletons. The source is a woman aged 30 to 39 in good health and CMV-seronegative. The specimen was PBMCs. V is TRBV2 and J is TRBJ2-7; 9 nucleotides agree with TRBD1. The CDR3 DNA is TGTGCCAGCATGGGACAGGGATCCTACGAGCAGTACTTC. It specifies CASMGQGSYEQYF.